The 28 T cell receptor beta chains listed next were all sequenced from one sample in a study of blood T cells in healthy people across ages. Through a sample-barcoded 5' primer and a J-beta primer mix, a second PCR was run for about 6 to 11 cycles. TCRdb passed the 5' RACE reads through MiXCR, listing each CDR3 protein once. The data contain some 1.6 million distinct CDR3 sequences, around 36% of them singletons. Sequenced: blood. These receptors were collected from a woman aged 25 to 39 in good health.

The rearrangement links TRBV7-9 to TRBJ1-5, with D possibly being TRBD1 (6 bases). CDR1 SEHNR and CDR2 FQNEAQ come from the germline V gene (reference sequence). The V and J ends lost 5 bases and 3 bases respectively, with 17 bases between them. This CDR3 contains 16 residues. As DNA, the CDR3 is TGTGCCAGCAGCCCCCCTGGTACAGGGTTCAATCAGCCCCAGCATTTT. The encoded protein is CASSPPGTGFNQPQHF.

In its sample, this clonotype was seen a few times. The V and J genes are TRBV6-6 and TRBJ2-6; D unclear. V gave up 2 bases and J gave up 0 bases, with 5 bases separating them. The CDR3 spans 15 residues. CDR1 and CDR2 from the germline V gene are MNHNY and SVGAGI (reference sequence). CDR3 sequence reads: CASSYPISGANVLTF. CDR3 nucleotide sequence: TGTGCCAGCAGTTACCCCATCTCTGGGGCCAACGTCCTGACTTTC.

The chain is built from TRBV5-1 and TRBJ1-2, with 7 bases matching TRBD1. The CDR3 loop spans 15 amino acids. CDR1 is SGHRS, CDR2 YFSETQ, per germline. V lost 0 bases, J lost 4 bases, and 6 bases stayed unmatched. The CDR3 bases are TGCGCCAGCAGCTTGGATGGGACAGAGTTCTATGGCTACACCTTC. The encoded protein is CASSLDGTEFYGYTF.

This sequence joins TRBV6-1 and TRBJ2-1, with D hard to call. Trimming stripped 2 bases from V and 5 bases from J, with 4 bases between. The germline CDR1 and CDR2 sequences are MNHNS and SASEGT. The CDR3 sequence is 12 residues long. The CDR3 DNA reads as TGTGCCAGCAGTGAAACTCACAATGAGCAGTTCTTC. It encodes CASSETHNEQFF.

The V and J genes are TRBV12-3 or TRBV12-4 and TRBJ2-7; D gene uncertain. The CDR3 is 12 residues long. V was shortened by 7 bases and J by 3 bases, with 10 bases between the two germline ends. This CDR3 reads CASTNGGYEQYF. Written as DNA, the CDR3 is TGTGCCAGCACAAACGGCGGCTACGAGCAGTACTTC.

This clonotype has a handful of counts. This CDR3 reads CASTRGQNNEQFF. CDR3 DNA sequence: TGTGCCAGCACCCGGGGGCAGAACAATGAGCAGTTCTTC. The J gene is TRBJ2-1, the V gene TRBV2; D may match TRBD1 or TRBD2 (6 bases each). The length of the CDR3 is 13 residues. V lost 7 bases and J lost 5, with 12 bases in between. Germline CDR1 SNHLY, CDR2 FYNNEI.

The V and J genes are TRBV20-1 and TRBJ1-2, with 7 nucleotides matching TRBD1. The germline V gene encodes CDR1 DFQATT and CDR2 SNEGSKA (reference sequence). The V gene end was trimmed by 3 bases and the J gene end by 6 bases; junction bases not matched to a gene: 10. The CDR3 spans 14 residues. CDR3 region: CSARDYEGADGYTF. The CDR3 DNA reads TGCAGTGCTAGGGATTATGAGGGGGCTGATGGCTACACCTTC.

The chain combines TRBV6-1 with TRBJ2-6, with 7 bases identical to TRBD1. Germline V lookup: CDR1 MNHNS, CDR2 SASEGT. CDR3 length equals 15 residues. Trimming took 3 bases from V and 6 from J; bases not matched to a gene: 5. CDR3: CASSDGTVAANVLTF. The CDR3 DNA is TGTGCCAGCAGTGACGGGACAGTAGCGGCCAACGTCCTGACTTTC.

V and J are TRBV18 and TRBJ2-7; tentatively, D is TRBD1 (5 bases). Germline V gives CDR1 KGHSH, CDR2 LQKENI. The CDR3 runs to 17 residues. V was cut by 3 bases and J by 5 bases, with 23 bases left in between. The CDR3 reads CASSPQQIQAGIDEQYF. CDR3 coding DNA: TGTGCCAGCTCACCCCAGCAGATACAGGCTGGCATTGACGAGCAGTACTTC.

This clonotype was found a few times. The chain has TRBV2 and TRBJ2-2; D assignment may be TRBD1 or TRBD2 (6 bases each). This CDR3 has 16 amino acids. Trimming pared 7 bases from V and 1 base from J, leaving 16 bases between. Per germline, CDR1 SNHLY and CDR2 FYNNEI. The CDR3 sequence: CASKPGGGLNTGELFF. CDR3 bases: TGTGCCAGCAAACCCGGAGGGGGGCTGAACACCGGGGAGCTGTTTTTT.

This chain links TRBV30 with TRBJ2-1; D gene uncertain. The ends were cut back, 5 bases at V and 0 bases at J, with 8 bases in the middle. The CDR3 has 13 amino acids. Germline lookup yields CDR1 GTSNPN and CDR2 SVGIG (reference sequence). The CDR3 here is CAWGVASYNEQFF. The CDR3 nucleotides read TGTGCCTGGGGGGTAGCCTCCTACAATGAGCAGTTCTTC.

Only a few counts were recorded for this clonotype. The rearrangement links TRBV25-1 to TRBJ2-5; D perhaps matches TRBD2 (5 bases). The germline V and J ends were trimmed by 6 bases and 4 bases, with 15 bases remaining between them. The CDR3 covers 14 residues. Looked up from germline, CDR1 is MGHDK and CDR2 is SYGVNS. The CDR3 loop reads CASSPIGGPETQYF. The CDR3 bases are TGTGCCAGCAGCCCAATCGGAGGCCCAGAGACCCAGTACTTC. Full variable domain (rest looked up from reference TRBV25-1 and TRBJ2-5): EADIYQTPRYLVIGTGKKITLECSQTMGHDKMYWYQQDPGMELHLIHYSYGVNSTEKGDLSSESTVSRIRTEHFPLTLESARPSHTSQYLCASSPIGGPETQYFGPGTRLLVL.

This clonotype was observed a few times. J is TRBJ2-3 and V is TRBV4-1; TRBD1 is a possible D gene (5 bases). The V end lost 0 bases, the J end lost 3 bases, and 13 bases lay between the germline ends. The CDR3 runs 16 residues. Germline CDR1 and CDR2: MGHRA and YSYEKL. As DNA, the CDR3 is TGCGCCAGCAGCCAAGATGATGGGGCTGGGACAGATACGCAGTATTTT. It translates to CASSQDDGAGTDTQYF.

Comment on this clonotype: The junction differs from germline at one of its ends, possibly a read error. This chain links TRBV20-1 with TRBJ2-7; 9 nucleotides match TRBD1. The CDR3 consists of 16 residues. Germline V gives CDR1 DFQATT, CDR2 SNEGSKA (reference sequence). CDR3 residues: CSARELGQGIMYGQYF. CDR3 DNA sequence: TGCAGTGCTAGAGAACTGGGACAGGGAATTATGTACGGGCAGTACTTC.

This clonotype was seen ten or more times. The chain's CDR3 is CATTGAGIYNEQFF. CDR3 DNA: TGTGCCACCACGGGGGCAGGCATCTACAATGAGCAGTTCTTC. The chain uses TRBV6-1 and TRBJ2-1; perhaps D is TRBD1 or TRBD2 (6 bases each). Germline lookup yields CDR1 MNHNS and CDR2 SASEGT. V lost 10 bases to trimming and J lost 3 bases, with 16 bases between them. The CDR3 consists of 14 residues.

This rearrangement joins TRBV5-1 to TRBJ1-3; TRBD1 matches at 7 bases. This CDR3 has 15 residues. Per germline, CDR1 SGHRS and CDR2 YFSETQ. With 0 bases clipped from V and 5 bases from J, the junction kept 5 bases outside the gene matches. The CDR3 reads CASSLDRQGRNTIYF. The DNA for the CDR3 is TGCGCCAGCAGCTTGGATCGACAGGGCAGAAACACCATATATTTT.

The chain employs TRBV27 and TRBJ2-1; the D gene could be TRBD1 or TRBD2 (5 bases each). The length of the CDR3 is 15 residues. Trimming shortened V by 10 bases and J by 4 bases, and 20 bases separated the two germline ends. Germline V gene data show CDR1 as MNHEY and CDR2 as SMNVEV (reference sequence). For the CDR3, the DNA is TGTGCCACCGGGACCGGGACCGCCACTTACAATGAGCAGTTCTTC. Translation gives CATGTGTATYNEQFF.

A note on this clonotype: This CDR3 fails to terminate in the conserved phenylalanine or tryptophan, so it likely reflects a read error. The chain's CDR3 is CASSLEVGGLGYGYTV. The CDR3, as DNA: TGTGCCAGCAGCCTCGAAGTAGGGGGCCTGGGGTATGGCTACACCGTC. V and J are TRBV7-9 and TRBJ1-2; 7 nucleotides agree with TRBD1. Germline V gene lookup returns CDR1 SEHNR and CDR2 FQNEAQ (reference sequence). The CDR3 extends over 16 amino acids. V was clipped by 5 bases and J by 5 bases; unmatched bases: 14.

The rearrangement joins TRBV5-1 to TRBJ2-7; a weak D match, TRBD1 (6 bases). The CDR3 has 14 residues. Germline values: CDR1 SGHRS, CDR2 YFSETQ. V gave up 5 bases and J gave up 4 bases, with 16 bases separating them. The CDR3 sequence: CASSPSIQGYEQYF. In DNA, the CDR3 is TGCGCCAGCAGTCCTTCCATTCAGGGGTACGAGCAGTACTTC. Looking up the rest from reference TRBV5-1 and TRBJ2-7 gives the full variable domain: KAGVTQTPRYLIKTRGQQVTLSCSPISGHRSVSWYQQTPGQGLQFLFEYFSETQRNKGNFPGRFSGRQFSNSRSEMNVSTLELGDSALYLCASSPSIQGYEQYFGPGTRLTVT.

This rearrangement joins TRBV5-6 to TRBJ2-7; possible D gene TRBD2, 5 bases. V dropped 4 bases and J dropped 6 bases, with 20 bases sitting between them. The CDR3 is made up of 15 amino acids. Germline CDR1 reads SGHDT; CDR2 reads YYEEEE. The CDR3 region is CASSVSPPRVSEQYF. CDR3 DNA: TGTGCCAGCAGCGTTAGTCCGCCGAGGGTATCCGAGCAGTACTTC.

This clonotype was recorded a few times. The CDR3 bases are TGTGCCAGCGGGCGGGGGGGCGAGAAAAATGAGCAGTTCTTC. As protein: CASGRGGEKNEQFF. The V call is TRBV13, the J call TRBJ2-1; 9 positions agree with TRBD2. V lost 8 bases, J lost 7 bases, and 9 bases stayed unmatched. Germline CDR1 is PRHDT and CDR2 is FYEKMQ (reference sequence). The CDR3 is 14 amino acids.

V and J are TRBV20-1 and TRBJ2-3; D is possibly TRBD1 or TRBD2 (5 bases each). The CDR3 spans 13 residues. V gave up 6 bases and J gave up 1 base, with 11 bases separating them. The germline gives CDR1 DFQATT, CDR2 SNEGSKA (reference sequence). This CDR3 reads CSARDHRTDTQYF. CDR3 nucleotide sequence: TGCAGTGCCCGGGACCATCGCACAGATACGCAGTATTTT.

CDR3 in amino acids: CASSIQGSDYNEQFF. The CDR3 nucleotides are TGTGCCAGTAGTATCCAGGGAAGCGACTACAATGAGCAGTTCTTC. The chain uses TRBV19 and TRBJ2-1; TRBD1 might be the D (5 bases). V gave up 3 bases and J gave up 3 bases, with 12 bases separating them. The CDR3 covers 15 residues. Germline CDR1 and CDR2: LNHDA and SQIVND (reference sequence).

The gene calls are TRBV4-1 and TRBJ2-4, with 8 nucleotides matching TRBD2. This CDR3 contains 17 residues. J lost 0 bases, V lost 2 bases, and 6 bases had no gene match. CDR1 is MGHRA and CDR2 is YSYEKL in the germline V gene. The CDR3, as DNA: TGCGCCAGCAGCCAATTAGCGGGGCCTCTAGCCAAAAACATTCAGTACTTC. This gives the protein CASSQLAGPLAKNIQYF.

This clonotype was observed a handful of times. This chain uses TRBV7-9 with TRBJ1-2; 10 bases align to TRBD1. The CDR3 is 18 amino acids. The J segment lost 2 bases and the V segment lost 4 bases, leaving 13 bases of the junction unmatched. Per the germline V gene, CDR1 is SEHNR and CDR2 is FQNEAQ (reference sequence). CDR3 sequence reads: CASSSMATGTGVNYGYTF. The CDR3 bases are TGTGCCAGCAGCTCTATGGCTACCGGGACAGGGGTGAACTATGGCTACACCTTC.

A word on this clonotype: This may be a read error: a much more frequent sequence differs by one nucleotide. V usage is TRBV20-1 and J usage is TRBJ2-3, with 8 bases aligning to TRBD2. The CDR3 spans 16 residues. The V gene's germline CDR1 is DFQATT and CDR2 SNEGSKA (reference sequence). V trimming: 6 bases; J trimming: 3 bases; junction bases outside the gene matches: 14. This CDR3 is CSAPLSLIAGTDTQYF. CDR3 DNA sequence: TGCAGTGCACCCCTGTCCCTCATAGCGGGGACAGATACGCAGTATTTT.

This clonotype has a single count. This chain connects TRBV5-1 to TRBJ2-2; D not resolved. V was clipped by 0 bases and J by 10 bases, with 19 bases between them. Germline values: CDR1 SGHRS, CDR2 YFSETQ. The CDR3 spans 16 residues. The CDR3 DNA follows: TGCGCCAGCAGCTTGGAGGATCGTAGGGCTGGCGAGGAGCTGTTTTTT. Amino acid sequence: CASSLEDRRAGEELFF. Using reference TRBV5-1 and TRBJ2-2 for the parts outside the CDR3, the full variable domain is KAGVTQTPRYLIKTRGQQVTLSCSPISGHRSVSWYQQTPGQGLQFLFEYFSETQRNKGNFPGRFSGRQFSNSRSEMNVSTLELGDSALYLCASSLEDRRAGEELFFGEGSRLTVL.

The gene calls are TRBV27 and TRBJ1-1; D unresolved. Trimming removed 4 bases from V and 4 bases from J, with 13 bases in between. The CDR3 is 14 amino acids. Germline V CDR1 and CDR2: MNHEY, SMNVEV (reference sequence). The CDR3 reads CASSSQIGSTEAFF. The CDR3 DNA reads as TGTGCCAGCAGTTCTCAGATCGGAAGCACTGAAGCTTTCTTT.